This T cell receptor beta chain was recovered during a study of blood T cell repertoires in COVID-19. Study context: Samples representing acute and convalescent COVID-19 were sourced from the United States, Italy and Spain. The cDNA or gDNA used as material had been derived from T cells, B-cell-depleted T cells, or PBMCs.

Trimming pared 4 bases from V and 5 bases from J, leaving 12 bases between. Germline loops: CDR1 MNHEY, CDR2 SVGEGT. The CDR3 length is 14 residues. Original methodology: Reference gene primer amplification gave estimated nucleated cell counts. The data were produced by immunoSEQ multiplex PCR, yet TCRdb's version contains in-frame clones alone and is incomplete. V and J calls and clone size follow that table, whereas D and trimming were derived from the DNA. The repertoire holds roughly 57,000 clones, roughly 77% seen once, with about 45% in the top ten. The origin of this receptor is a man in his 70s with active or convalescent COVID-19. The genes are TRBV6-2 or TRBV6-3 and TRBJ1-5, with a weak D call TRBD1 (6 bases). Material for sequencing was peripheral blood. CDR3 region: CASSLTGRDQPQHF. DNA for the CDR3: TGTGCCAGCAGTTTAACAGGGAGGGATCAGCCCCAGCATTTT.